Presented here are 3 T cell receptor beta chains from one specimen sequenced in a study of cytomegalovirus exposure and HLA in healthy donors (dated by TCRdb to the late 2010s). The protocol used for the library was the immunoSEQ multiplex PCR assay. A mixture of 60 forward primers for TCR Vbeta segments and 13 reverse primers for TCR Jbeta segments was used in the multiplex PCR. In TCRdb, the immuneACCESS table is reduced to in-frame sequences with V and J assigned. These tables do not hold every clone; where another copy was compared, an unresolved V gene accounts for under half, and the others remain unexplained. This sample's records show 45,000 to 60,000 clones. Less than 20% of the sample is held by the ten biggest clonotypes. The sample was PBMCs. Every receptor here comes from a male donor in good health and CMV-seronegative.

The DNA of the CDR3 is TGTGCCAGCGCGGACAGCCCAATGAACTACGAGCAGTACTTC. This encodes CASADSPMNYEQYF. The chain uses TRBV27 and TRBJ2-7; a weak D match, TRBD1 (6 bases). From germline, CDR1 is MNHEY and CDR2 SMNVEV (reference sequence). The V end lost 8 bases, the J end lost 3 bases, and 17 bases lay between the germline ends. The CDR3 extends over 14 amino acids.

The gene calls are TRBV29-1 and TRBJ2-5; 9 bases match TRBD1. CDR1 SQVTM and CDR2 ANQGSEA come from the germline V gene. J was trimmed by 4 bases and V by 8 bases; bases with no gene match: 14. This CDR3 spans 15 amino acids. CDR3 DNA: TGCAGCTTCAAACCCGGGACAGGGAATTTAGAGACCCAGTACTTC. This encodes CSFKPGTGNLETQYF.

CDR3 nucleotide sequence: TGTGCCAGCAGCTCTTTAAATCAGCCCCAGCATTTT. Protein: CASSSLNQPQHF. The chain combines TRBV7-9 with TRBJ1-5; D gene unclear. The germline V gene encodes CDR1 SEHNR and CDR2 FQNEAQ (reference sequence). The CDR3 runs 12 residues. The V end lost 4 bases, the J end lost 4 bases, and 5 bases lay between the germline ends.